The count of the clone carrying this T cell receptor beta chain is one. The antigen is undetermined. At survey level, the immunoSEQ assay was run in its v3.0 version. This table comes from immunoSEQ multiplex PCR, and its TCRdb copy is limited to in-frame clones, with some not included. The sample yields approximately 17,000 clones, approximately 75% seen once. The data were taken from a study of long-term antiretroviral therapy in people with HIV. General study points: Spans of CDR3 length were tighter for HIV repertoires than for controls.

The germline gives CDR1 LNHDA, CDR2 SQIVND (reference sequence). The V end lost 7 bases, the J end lost 4 bases, and 25 bases lay between the germline ends. CDR3 length equals 17 residues. Everyone in the study who had HIV was treated in the United States. The sequence was collected from a woman aged 45-59 years with HIV. The starting material was unsorted PBMCs, obtained 1.5 years before starting antiretroviral therapy. The genes are TRBV19 and TRBJ1-2; maybe TRBD1 (5 bases). The CDR3 sequence: CASKSAGYEEGRYGYTF. The DNA for the CDR3 is TGTGCCAGTAAAAGCGCAGGGTATGAGGAGGGGCGCTATGGCTACACCTTC.